This T cell receptor (beta chain) was identified during a study of CD8 T cells in ankylosing spondylitis. Germline V gives CDR1 MNHNY, CDR2 SVGAGI (reference sequence). This CDR3 is built from 13 residues. Between the trimmed V and J ends, which lost 4 bases and 5 bases, there was a span of 11 bases. This clonotype was seen at least ten times. Its target is not known. TCRdb reprocessed the 5' RACE reads with MiXCR, giving one entry per CDR3 protein. The sample includes under 450,000 distinct CDR3 sequences, roughly 17% seen only once; the top ten take about 0.94%. The study's findings and limits: In reactive arthritis synovial fluid and blood, some motif variants had been reported before. There was a TCR beta motif, made of eight highly homologous variants, that appeared characteristic of ankylosing spondylitis blood. Reported data indicate significant enrichment of disease-linked clones within matched ankylosing spondylitis synovial fluid.

The V gene is TRBV6-6, the J gene TRBJ1-1, with D unclear. The specimen sequenced was blood, either unsorted or a sorted T cell fraction (not recorded which). The source of this sequence is a male donor with ankylosing spondylitis. CDR3 loop: CASSSQVWTEAFF. CDR3 nucleotide sequence: TGTGCCAGCAGTTCGCAGGTGTGGACTGAAGCTTTCTTT.